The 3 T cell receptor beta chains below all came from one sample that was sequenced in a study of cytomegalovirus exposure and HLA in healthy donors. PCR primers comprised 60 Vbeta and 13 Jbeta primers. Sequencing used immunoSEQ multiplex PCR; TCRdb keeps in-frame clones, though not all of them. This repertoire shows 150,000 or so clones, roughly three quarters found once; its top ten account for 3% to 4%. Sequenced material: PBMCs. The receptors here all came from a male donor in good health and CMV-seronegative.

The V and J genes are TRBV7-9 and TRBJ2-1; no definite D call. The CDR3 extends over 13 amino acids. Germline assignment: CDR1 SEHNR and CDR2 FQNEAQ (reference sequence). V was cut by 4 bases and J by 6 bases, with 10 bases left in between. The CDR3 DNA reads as TGTGCCAGCAGCTCCGTAAGTAGCAATGAGCAGTTCTTC. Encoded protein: CASSSVSSNEQFF.

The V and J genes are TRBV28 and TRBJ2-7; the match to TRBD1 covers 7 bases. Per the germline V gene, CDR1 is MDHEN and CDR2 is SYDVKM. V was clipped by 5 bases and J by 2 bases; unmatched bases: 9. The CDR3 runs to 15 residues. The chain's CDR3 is CASSPQGQVTYEQYF. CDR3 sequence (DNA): TGTGCCAGCAGTCCACAAGGACAGGTAACCTACGAGCAGTACTTC. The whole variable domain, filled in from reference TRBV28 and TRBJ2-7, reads DVKVTQSSRYLVKRTGEKVFLECVQDMDHENMFWYRQDPGLGLRLIYFSYDVKMKEKGDIPEGYSVSREKKERFSLILESASTNQTSMYLCASSPQGQVTYEQYFGPGTRLTVT.

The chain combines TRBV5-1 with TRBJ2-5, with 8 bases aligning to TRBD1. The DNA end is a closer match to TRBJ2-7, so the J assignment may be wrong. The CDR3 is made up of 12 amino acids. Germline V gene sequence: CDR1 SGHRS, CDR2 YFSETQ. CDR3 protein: CASSVDRAEQYF. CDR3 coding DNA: TGCGCCAGCAGCGTGGACAGGGCCGAGCAGTACTTC.